The source of this TCR beta chain is a study of blood T cell repertoires in COVID-19. As for the study in general: The samples span acute and convalescent COVID-19 from the United States, Italy and Spain. Sources were T cells, B-cell-depleted T cells, or PBMCs; the material itself was cDNA or gDNA.

V was pared by 0 bases and J by 0 bases, with 9 bases of the junction left unmatched. The CDR3 totals 19 residues. The germline V gene encodes CDR1 SGHDT and CDR2 YYEEEE. Under the authors' procedure: Estimation of nucleated cell counts relied on the amplification of reference gene primers. Profiled with immunoSEQ multiplex PCR; TCRdb holds only in-frame clones, not every one. V and J calls and clone size come straight from that table; D and trimming were deduced from the DNA. This table has some 140,000 clones, around 85% appearing once. Sequenced input: peripheral blood. This receptor was taken from a woman at least 80 years old with acute or convalescent COVID-19. This chain connects TRBV5-6 to TRBJ1-6, with TRBD1 identical over 7 bases. The CDR3 DNA reads TGTGCCAGCAGCTTGGGAGGGATGACAGGGAGCTCCTATAATTCACCCCTCCACTTT. This sequence encodes CASSLGGMTGSSYNSPLHF.